Following are 28 T cell receptor beta chains from one sample sequenced in a study of CD8 T cells in ankylosing spondylitis. MiXCR, applied by TCRdb to the 5' RACE reads, yields one record per CDR3 protein. The sample records around 100,000 distinct CDR3 sequences, around 24% being singletons. The sample comprised synovial fluid, either unsorted or a sorted T cell fraction (not recorded which). The origin of the receptors is a male donor with ankylosing spondylitis.

The genes are TRBV2 and TRBJ1-2; TRBD1 agrees at 10 bases. The V segment lost 0 bases and the J segment 9 bases; nucleotides outside the gene matches: 10. CDR1 is SNHLY and CDR2 is FYNNEI in the germline V gene. The length of the CDR3 is 16 residues. The CDR3 spells CASSEAGTGDLGSYTF. CDR3 bases: TGTGCCAGCAGTGAAGCGGGGACAGGGGACCTTGGAAGCTACACCTTC.

V is TRBV11-2 and J is TRBJ1-4; the D is unclear. The CDR3 covers 15 residues. Germline values: CDR1 SGHAT, CDR2 FQNNGV. The V gene lost 4 bases and the J gene lost 0 bases, with 9 bases spanning the gap. Here the CDR3 reads CASSSVGSTNEKLFF. CDR3 DNA sequence: TGTGCCAGCAGCTCGGTCGGGTCAACTAATGAAAAACTGTTTTTT.

The V call is TRBV5-1, the J call TRBJ2-1; the match to TRBD1 covers 8 bases. V lost 2 bases to trimming and J lost 3 bases; unmatched junction nucleotides: 13. Germline CDR1 is SGHRS and CDR2 is YFSETQ. The CDR3 runs to 18 residues. CDR3 amino acids: CASSFFPPGTGVYNEQFF. As DNA, the CDR3 is TGCGCCAGCAGCTTTTTCCCCCCAGGGACAGGAGTCTACAATGAGCAGTTCTTC.

The V and J genes are TRBV11-2 and TRBJ1-6; D may be TRBD1 (6 bases). The CDR3 loop spans 14 amino acids. Per the germline V gene, CDR1 is SGHAT and CDR2 is FQNNGV. V lost 3 bases and J 11 bases, leaving 14 bases between the germline ends. CDR3: CASSFGQPPAPLHF. CDR3 DNA: TGTGCCAGCAGCTTTGGACAGCCGCCGGCACCCCTCCACTTT. Drawing the rest from reference TRBV11-2 and TRBJ1-6, the complete variable domain is EAGVAQSPRYKIIEKRQSVAFWCNPISGHATLYWYQQILGQGPKLLIQFQNNGVVDDSQLPKDRFSAERLKGVDSTLKIQPAKLEDSAVYLCASSFGQPPAPLHFGNGTRLTVT.

The chain uses TRBV4-1 and TRBJ2-2, with a tentative D call TRBD1 (6 bases). Germline values: CDR1 MGHRA, CDR2 YSYEKL. V was shortened by 1 base and J by 1 base, with 7 bases between the two germline ends. This CDR3 region has 15 residues. The CDR3 loop reads CASSQGQENTGELFF. In nucleotides, the CDR3 is TGCGCCAGCAGCCAAGGACAGGAGAACACCGGGGAGCTGTTTTTT.

Points on this clonotype: This may stem from a read error, because a much larger clone lies one nucleotide away. The chain employs TRBV11-2 and TRBJ2-3; possible D gene TRBD1, 6 bases. The CDR3 is 14 residues long. The germline gives CDR1 SGHAT, CDR2 FQNNGV. The CDR3 sequence is CDSSLGQSTDTQYF. Here the CDR3 DNA reads TGTGACAGCAGCCTAGGACAGAGCACAGATACGCAGTATTTT. The variable domain in full, completed from reference TRBV11-2 and TRBJ2-3, reads EAGVAQSPRYKIIEKRQSVAFWCNPISGHATLYWYQQILGQGPKLLIQFQNNGVVDDSQLPKDRFSAERLKGVDSTLKIQPAKLEDSAVYLCDSSLGQSTDTQYFGPGTRLTVL.

The sample holds a few counts of this clonotype. This chain uses TRBV4-1 with TRBJ2-3; TRBD2 matches at 9 bases. Germline CDR1 MGHRA, CDR2 YSYEKL. The CDR3 has 15 amino acids. Trimming took 6 bases from V and 1 from J; bases not matched to a gene: 5. Written as DNA, the CDR3 is TGCGCCAGCAGTCGACTAGCGGCTGGCACAGATACGCAGTATTTT. Protein product: CASSRLAAGTDTQYF.

This clonotype was detected many times. The chain links TRBV5-4 to TRBJ2-2, with TRBD2 matching 9 bases. CDR3 length: 13 amino acids. Germline V gene sequence: CDR1 SGHNT, CDR2 YYREEE (reference sequence). The V and J ends lost 7 bases and 6 bases, in that order; junction bases with no gene match: 4. The CDR3 DNA reads TGTGCCAGCCAAGGCGGGAGGGCCGGGGAGCTGTTTTTT. Amino acids: CASQGGRAGELFF.

The sample holds a few counts of this clonotype. V and J are TRBV6-1 and TRBJ1-1; D gene unclear. The length of the CDR3 is 15 residues. Germline V gene lookup returns CDR1 MNHNS and CDR2 SASEGT. V lost 5 bases to trimming and J lost 1 base, with 14 bases between them. The CDR3 coding sequence is TGTGCCAGCAGTCGCCCCTCCGAGGGGAACACTGAAGCTTTCTTT. Encoded protein: CASSRPSEGNTEAFF.

This chain uses TRBV27 with TRBJ1-5; no clear D. Deletions cut 5 bases from V and 2 bases from J, with 10 bases between. The length of the CDR3 is 14 residues. CDR1 is MNHEY, CDR2 SMNVEV, per germline (reference sequence). Here the CDR3 DNA reads TGTGCCAGCAGTATGATAAGGGGCAATCAGCCCCAGCATTTT. It codes for CASSMIRGNQPQHF.

V is TRBV19 and J is TRBJ2-2; D ambiguous. The CDR3 runs to 17 residues. Germline CDR1 is LNHDA and CDR2 is SQIVND (reference sequence). Between the trimmed V and J ends, which lost 7 bases and 4 bases, there was a span of 22 bases. CDR3 in DNA: TGTGCCAGTACAAGGACGGCGGCAGGTGAATTCACCGGGGAGCTGTTTTTT. Translating it yields CASTRTAAGEFTGELFF.

The rearrangement uses TRBV12-3 or TRBV12-4 and TRBJ2-5, with 9 bases matching TRBD2. The ends lost 8 bases at V and 5 bases at J; junction bases unmatched: 12. The CDR3 spans 15 residues. CDR3 in DNA: TGTGCCAGCTCAGCGCTAGCGGGGCCCCGGGAGACCCAGTACTTC. It encodes CASSALAGPRETQYF.

V gene TRBV12-3 or TRBV12-4 combines with J gene TRBJ1-1, with 10 bases identical to TRBD1. V was pared by 5 bases and J by 1 base, with 13 bases of the junction left unmatched. The CDR3 length is 18 residues. The CDR3 loop is CASSERVPGQGTNTEAFF. Written as DNA, the CDR3 is TGTGCCAGCAGTGAACGCGTCCCGGGACAGGGGACGAACACTGAAGCTTTCTTT.

In this sample, this clonotype turned up a few times. The chain employs TRBV28 and TRBJ1-2; D ambiguous. V was trimmed by 7 bases and J by 7 bases, leaving 13 bases between them. This CDR3 is built from 12 residues. From germline, CDR1 is MDHEN and CDR2 SYDVKM. The CDR3 bases are TGTGCCAGCACCTCAATGGGGTCTGGCTACACCTTC. Translated, it gives CASTSMGSGYTF.

This clonotype has more than one count but fewer than ten. The rearrangement joins TRBV5-1 to TRBJ1-1; unclear D gene. This CDR3 has 13 amino acids. V was shortened by 5 bases and J by 1 base, with 9 bases between the two germline ends. CDR1 is SGHRS, CDR2 YFSETQ, per germline. CDR3 sequence: CASSPQENTEAFF. CDR3 DNA: TGCGCCAGCAGTCCCCAGGAGAACACTGAAGCTTTCTTT.

In its sample, this clonotype was seen a few times. The chain uses TRBV24-1 and TRBJ2-1, with D perhaps matching TRBD1 (5 bases). Between the trimmed V and J ends, which lost 1 base and 8 bases, there was a span of 11 bases. The CDR3 has 14 residues. In germline, CDR1 is KGHDR, CDR2 SFDVKD. Here the CDR3 reads CATSDLRGGDEQFF. Here the CDR3 DNA reads TGTGCCACCAGTGATTTAAGGGGTGGAGATGAGCAGTTCTTC.

This clonotype was recorded many times. The CDR3: CASSQGGAGQFF. Written as DNA, the CDR3 is TGTGCCAGCAGCCAAGGAGGGGCTGGCCAGTTCTTC. J is TRBJ2-1 and V is TRBV14; D tentatively fits TRBD1 or TRBD2 (5 bases each). Deletions cut 1 base from V and 13 bases from J, with 11 bases between. The CDR3 has 12 residues. From germline, CDR1 is SGHDN and CDR2 FVKESK. Looking up the rest from reference TRBV14 and TRBJ2-1 gives the full variable domain: EAGVTQFPSHSVIEKGQTVTLRCDPISGHDNLYWYRRVMGKEIKFLLHFVKESKQDESGMPNNRFLAERTGGTYSTLKVQPAELEDSGVYFCASSQGGAGQFFGPGTRLTVL.

V and J are TRBV29-1 and TRBJ1-2, with D possibly being TRBD1 (6 bases). This CDR3 comprises 11 residues. Between the trimmed V and J ends, which lost 5 bases and 6 bases, there was a span of 10 bases. In germline, CDR1 is SQVTM, CDR2 ANQGSEA. CDR3 nucleotides: TGCAGCGTTAGGACAGTGGATGGCTACACCTTC. The encoded protein is CSVRTVDGYTF.

The rearrangement uses TRBV12-5 and TRBJ2-5; unclear D gene. Deletions cut 6 bases from V and 1 base from J, with 0 bases between. This CDR3 is built from 10 residues. Germline-derived CDR1 and CDR2 are LGHNT and FRNRAP. The CDR3 DNA sequence: TGTGCTAGTGGCCAAGAGACCCAGTACTTC. This encodes CASGQETQYF. The full variable domain, completed using reference TRBV12-5 and TRBJ2-5, is DARVTQTPRHKVTEMGQEVTMRCQPILGHNTVFWYRQTMMQGLELLAYFRNRAPLDDSGMPKDRFSAEMPDATLATLKIQPSEPRDSAVYFCASGQETQYFGPGTRLLVL.

This chain joins TRBV7-2 and TRBJ2-7; a weak D match, TRBD2 (7 bases). V dropped 3 bases and J dropped 6 bases, with 15 bases sitting between them. The CDR3 covers 14 residues. Germline lookup yields CDR1 SGHTA and CDR2 FQGNSA. The CDR3 loop reads CASSFQSGEGEQYV. The CDR3 DNA is TGTGCCAGCAGCTTTCAATCAGGGGAGGGCGAGCAGTACGTC.

This clonotype has a count of ten or more. The rearrangement joins TRBV6-1 to TRBJ2-2; 7 bases fit TRBD1. CDR3 length equals 14 residues. Looked up from germline, CDR1 is MNHNS and CDR2 is SASEGT. Trimming took 2 bases from V and 3 from J; bases not matched to a gene: 0. CDR3 loop: CASSEQGDTGELFF. In nucleotides, the CDR3 is TGTGCCAGCAGTGAACAGGGGGACACCGGGGAGCTGTTTTTT.

This clonotype was seen repeatedly, ten times or more. CDR3 nucleotide sequence: TGTGCCAGTAGTCCGATTGACACCGGGGAGCTGTTTTTT. Protein: CASSPIDTGELFF. This rearrangement joins TRBV19 to TRBJ2-2; D is uncertain. The length of the CDR3 is 13 residues. Germline V gene sequence: CDR1 LNHDA, CDR2 SQIVND (reference sequence). Trimming removed 5 bases at V and 3 bases at J, with 7 bases between.

This clonotype was seen a handful of times. The chain links TRBV12-3 or TRBV12-4 to TRBJ2-2, with no clear D. CDR3 size: 14 residues. The V and J ends lost 3 bases and 3 bases respectively, with 8 bases between them. The CDR3 region is CASSLRQYTGELFF. The CDR3 DNA is TGTGCCAGCAGTTTGCGTCAGTACACCGGGGAGCTGTTTTTT.

This clonotype was found many times. V is TRBV5-6 and J is TRBJ1-1; D not certain. This CDR3 has 12 amino acids. Germline V gene lookup returns CDR1 SGHDT and CDR2 YYEEEE. V was shortened by 2 bases and J by 1 base, with 3 bases between the two germline ends. The CDR3 protein is CASSFTNTEAFF. Here the CDR3 DNA reads TGTGCCAGCAGCTTTACGAACACTGAAGCTTTCTTT.

The rearrangement links TRBV7-2 to TRBJ2-3; D may be TRBD2 (6 bases). CDR3 length: 14 amino acids. CDR1 and CDR2 (germline): SGHTA, FQGNSA. Trimming pared 1 base from V and 4 bases from J, leaving 9 bases between. CDR3: CASSLVSGPDTQYF. DNA of the CDR3: TGTGCCAGCAGCTTAGTTAGCGGTCCAGATACGCAGTATTTT.

This clonotype has more than one count but fewer than ten. V and J are TRBV11-2 and TRBJ2-7; D may be TRBD2 (5 bases). CDR1 is SGHAT, CDR2 FQNNGV, per germline. The length of the CDR3 is 15 residues. Trimming shortened V by 5 bases and J by 5 bases, and 19 bases separated the two germline ends. CDR3 nucleotides: TGTGCCAGCAGCCTCCCACCCGGGCCGACTAACGAGCAGTACTTC. Translated, it gives CASSLPPGPTNEQYF.

This clonotype was seen more than once but under ten times. This chain connects TRBV27 to TRBJ2-1; 7 bases match TRBD2. Germline V gene lookup returns CDR1 MNHEY and CDR2 SMNVEV (reference sequence). V lost 8 bases to trimming and J lost 8 bases; unmatched junction nucleotides: 9. This CDR3 has 13 residues. CDR3: CASRRDYGDEQFF. The CDR3 DNA sequence: TGTGCCAGCCGACGGGACTACGGGGATGAGCAGTTCTTC.

The chain joins TRBV7-9 to TRBJ1-2; D possibly corresponds to TRBD1 (5 bases). Germline V lookup: CDR1 SEHNR, CDR2 FQNEAQ (reference sequence). CDR3 length equals 17 residues. The ends were cut back, 1 base at V and 7 bases at J, with 22 bases in the middle. In DNA form, the CDR3 reads TGTGCCAGCAGCTTAGGGGGCCCGGGCCAGGGTAGGTCTGGCTACACCTTC. Translating gives CASSLGGPGQGRSGYTF.